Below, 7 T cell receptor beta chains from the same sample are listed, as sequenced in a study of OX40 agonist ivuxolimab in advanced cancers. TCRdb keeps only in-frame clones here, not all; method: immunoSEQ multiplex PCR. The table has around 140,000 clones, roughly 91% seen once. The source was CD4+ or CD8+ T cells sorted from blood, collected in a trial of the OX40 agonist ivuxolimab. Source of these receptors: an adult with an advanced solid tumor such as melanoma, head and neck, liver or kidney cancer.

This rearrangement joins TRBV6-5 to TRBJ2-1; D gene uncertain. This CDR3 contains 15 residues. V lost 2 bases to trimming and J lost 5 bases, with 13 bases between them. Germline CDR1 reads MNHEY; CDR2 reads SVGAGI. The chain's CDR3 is CASSYGLSPNNEQFF. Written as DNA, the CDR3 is TGTGCCAGCAGTTACGGTCTATCCCCTAACAATGAGCAGTTCTTC.

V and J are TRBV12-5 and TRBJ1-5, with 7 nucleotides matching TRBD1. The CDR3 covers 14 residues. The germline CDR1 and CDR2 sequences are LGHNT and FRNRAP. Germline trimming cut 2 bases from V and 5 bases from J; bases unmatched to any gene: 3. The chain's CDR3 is CASGLRGQDQPQHF. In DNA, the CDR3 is TGTGCTAGTGGTTTGAGGGGGCAGGATCAGCCCCAGCATTTT.

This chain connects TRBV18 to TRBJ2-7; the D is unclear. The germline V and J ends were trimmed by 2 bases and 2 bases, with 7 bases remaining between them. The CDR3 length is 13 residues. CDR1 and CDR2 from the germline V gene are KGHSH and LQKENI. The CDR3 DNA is TGTGCCAGCTCACCAGGGGTTACCTACGAGCAGTACTTC. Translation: CASSPGVTYEQYF.

The CDR3 DNA is TGTGCCAGAAGCTTGATCCAACACCTCCCACCAGTAAATGAAAAACTGTTTTTT. This encodes CARSLIQHLPPVNEKLFF. This chain links TRBV5-3 with TRBJ1-4; the D is unclear. TRBV5-3 is placed among ORFs of uncertain function. The CDR3 runs 18 residues. V lost 1 base and J 5 bases, leaving 21 bases between the germline ends.

DNA of the CDR3: TGTGCCAGCAGTCTAGGGGATTCCTCCTACGAGCAGTACTTC. This translates into CASSLGDSSYEQYF. This chain links TRBV6-5 with TRBJ2-7; weak D call: TRBD1 (5 bases). Germline assignment: CDR1 MNHEY and CDR2 SVGAGI. The ends were cut back, 5 bases at V and 0 bases at J, with 11 bases in the middle. The CDR3 consists of 14 residues.

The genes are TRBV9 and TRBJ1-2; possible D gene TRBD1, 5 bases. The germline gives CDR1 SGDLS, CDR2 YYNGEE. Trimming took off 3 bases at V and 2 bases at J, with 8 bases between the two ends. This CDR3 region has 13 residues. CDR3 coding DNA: TGTGCCAGCAGCGGACAGAAGAACTATGGCTACACCTTC. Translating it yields CASSGQKNYGYTF.

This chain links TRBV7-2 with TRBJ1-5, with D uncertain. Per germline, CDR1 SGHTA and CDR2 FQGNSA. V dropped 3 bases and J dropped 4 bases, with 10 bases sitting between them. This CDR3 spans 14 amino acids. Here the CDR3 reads CASSFLGGNQPQHF. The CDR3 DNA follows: TGTGCCAGCAGCTTCCTGGGTGGGAATCAGCCCCAGCATTTT.